What follows is one TCR beta chain and its context. The target antigen is unknown. This sample is part of a study of T cells in Graves' hyperthyroidism and ophthalmopathy. Whole-study results and caveats: Before onset, by a median of about six months, the model predicted ophthalmopathy. Among clonotypes expanded in thyroid above 0.001, most were also found in blood.

The CDR3 is made up of 15 amino acids. Unmatched junction bases numbered 3, after V lost 8 bases and J lost 0 bases. Germline CDR1 MNHNS, CDR2 SASEGT. Amplification of TCR beta CDR3 regions was performed using RNA transcripts as template. The TCR CDR3 first-round RT-PCR relied on the HTBI primer set. TCRdb analysed the multiplex PCR reads with MiXCR anew, one entry per CDR3 protein. The sample has about 840,000 distinct CDR3 sequences, roughly 40% seen once. This chain links TRBV6-1 with TRBJ2-7; 14 nucleotides align to TRBD2. The sample comprised blood. This TCR came from a man between 18 and 35 years old with Graves' hyperthyroidism. CDR3 region: CASQGLAGVSYEQYF. The CDR3, as DNA: TGTGCCAGCCAGGGACTAGCGGGGGTCTCCTACGAGCAGTACTTC.